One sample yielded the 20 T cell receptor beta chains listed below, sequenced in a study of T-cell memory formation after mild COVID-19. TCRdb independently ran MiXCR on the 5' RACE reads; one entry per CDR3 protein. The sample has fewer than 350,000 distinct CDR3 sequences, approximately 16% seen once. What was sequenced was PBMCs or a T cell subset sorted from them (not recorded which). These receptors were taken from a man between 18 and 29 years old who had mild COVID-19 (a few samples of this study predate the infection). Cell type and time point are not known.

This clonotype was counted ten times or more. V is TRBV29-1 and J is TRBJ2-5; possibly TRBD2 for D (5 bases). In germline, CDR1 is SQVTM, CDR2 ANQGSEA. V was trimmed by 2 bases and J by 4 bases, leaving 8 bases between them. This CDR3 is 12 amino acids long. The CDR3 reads CSVEREGETQYF. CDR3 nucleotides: TGCAGCGTTGAAAGAGAGGGAGAGACCCAGTACTTC.

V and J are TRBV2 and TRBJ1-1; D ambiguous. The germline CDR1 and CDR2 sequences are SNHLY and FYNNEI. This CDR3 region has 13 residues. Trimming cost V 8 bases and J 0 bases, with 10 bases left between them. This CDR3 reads CASATQVNTEAFF. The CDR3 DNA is TGTGCCAGCGCCACCCAGGTGAACACTGAAGCTTTCTTT.

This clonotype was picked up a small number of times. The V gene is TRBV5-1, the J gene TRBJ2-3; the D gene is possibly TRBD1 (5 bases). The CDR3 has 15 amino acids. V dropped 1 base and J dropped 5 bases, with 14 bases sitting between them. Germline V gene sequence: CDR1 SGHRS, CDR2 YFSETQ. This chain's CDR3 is CASSLQGRSLDTQYF. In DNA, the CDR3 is TGCGCCAGCAGCTTGCAGGGCAGGAGTCTAGATACGCAGTATTTT.

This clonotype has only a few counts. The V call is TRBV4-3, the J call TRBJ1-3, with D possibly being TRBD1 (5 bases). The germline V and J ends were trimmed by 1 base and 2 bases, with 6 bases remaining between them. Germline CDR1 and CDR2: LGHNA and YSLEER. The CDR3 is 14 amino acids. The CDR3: CASSQGRAGNTIYF. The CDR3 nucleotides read TGCGCCAGCAGCCAAGGCAGGGCTGGAAACACCATATATTTT.

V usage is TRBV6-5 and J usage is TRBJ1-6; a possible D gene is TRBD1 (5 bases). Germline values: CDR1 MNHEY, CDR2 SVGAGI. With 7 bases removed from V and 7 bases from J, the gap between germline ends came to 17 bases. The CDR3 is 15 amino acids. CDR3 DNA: TGTGCCAGCACCGGGGGTTCACGCCCCAATTCACCCCTCCACTTT. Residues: CASTGGSRPNSPLHF.

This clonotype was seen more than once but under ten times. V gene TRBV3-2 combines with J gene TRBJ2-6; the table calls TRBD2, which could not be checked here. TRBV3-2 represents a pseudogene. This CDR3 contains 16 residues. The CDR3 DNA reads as TGTGCCAGCAGCCCCGAACGGCGGGCTTTGGCCAACGTCCTGACTTTC. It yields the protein CASSPERRALANVLTF.

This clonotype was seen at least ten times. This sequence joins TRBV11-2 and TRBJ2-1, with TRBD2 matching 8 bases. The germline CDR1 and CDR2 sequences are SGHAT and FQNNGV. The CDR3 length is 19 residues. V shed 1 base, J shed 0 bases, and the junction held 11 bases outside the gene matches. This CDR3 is CASSLGWLAGPSSYNEQFF. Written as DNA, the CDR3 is TGTGCCAGCAGCTTAGGGTGGCTAGCGGGCCCGAGCTCCTACAATGAGCAGTTCTTC.

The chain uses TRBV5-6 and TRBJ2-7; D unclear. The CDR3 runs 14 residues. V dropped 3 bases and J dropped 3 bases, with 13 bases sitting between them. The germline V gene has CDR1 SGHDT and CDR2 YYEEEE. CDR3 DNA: TGTGCCAGCAGCTGGGGATCCCCCAACTACGAGCAGTACTTC. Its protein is CASSWGSPNYEQYF.

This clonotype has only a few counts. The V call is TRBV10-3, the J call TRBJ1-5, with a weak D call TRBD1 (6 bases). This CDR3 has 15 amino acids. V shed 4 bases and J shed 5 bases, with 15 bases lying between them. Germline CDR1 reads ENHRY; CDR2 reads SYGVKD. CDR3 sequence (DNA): TGTGCCATCAGTGGGACTGGACAGAGGGATCAGCCCCAGCATTTT. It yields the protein CAISGTGQRDQPQHF.

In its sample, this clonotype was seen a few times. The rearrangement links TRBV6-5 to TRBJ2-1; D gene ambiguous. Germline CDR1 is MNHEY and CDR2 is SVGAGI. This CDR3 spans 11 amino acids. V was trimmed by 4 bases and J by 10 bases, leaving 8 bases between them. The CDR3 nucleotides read TGTGCCAGCAGTTCTCTTAAAGAGCAGTTCTTC. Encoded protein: CASSSLKEQFF.

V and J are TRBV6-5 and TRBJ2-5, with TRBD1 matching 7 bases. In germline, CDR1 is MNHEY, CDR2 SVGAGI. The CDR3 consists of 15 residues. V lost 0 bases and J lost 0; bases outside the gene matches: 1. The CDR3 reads CASSYSTGYQETQYF. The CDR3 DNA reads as TGTGCCAGCAGTTACTCGACAGGGTACCAAGAGACCCAGTACTTC.

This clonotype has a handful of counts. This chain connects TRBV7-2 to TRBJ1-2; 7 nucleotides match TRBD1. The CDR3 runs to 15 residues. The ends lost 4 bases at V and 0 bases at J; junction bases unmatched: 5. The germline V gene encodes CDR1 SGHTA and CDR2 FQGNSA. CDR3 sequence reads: CASSWGDRSNYGYTF. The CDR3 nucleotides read TGTGCCAGCAGCTGGGGGGACAGATCTAACTATGGCTACACCTTC.

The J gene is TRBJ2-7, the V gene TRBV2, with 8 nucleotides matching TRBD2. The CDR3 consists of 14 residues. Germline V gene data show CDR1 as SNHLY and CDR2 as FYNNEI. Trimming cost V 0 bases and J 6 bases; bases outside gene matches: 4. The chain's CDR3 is CASSEAGGVGEQYF. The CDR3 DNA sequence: TGTGCCAGCAGTGAAGCCGGGGGGGTCGGCGAGCAGTACTTC.

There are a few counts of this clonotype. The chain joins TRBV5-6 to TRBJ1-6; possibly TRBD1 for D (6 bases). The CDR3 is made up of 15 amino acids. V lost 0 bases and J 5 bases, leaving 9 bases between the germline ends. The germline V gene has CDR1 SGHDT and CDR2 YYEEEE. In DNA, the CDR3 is TGTGCCAGCAGCTTGGGGACAGACGATAATTCACCCCTCCACTTT. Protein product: CASSLGTDDNSPLHF.

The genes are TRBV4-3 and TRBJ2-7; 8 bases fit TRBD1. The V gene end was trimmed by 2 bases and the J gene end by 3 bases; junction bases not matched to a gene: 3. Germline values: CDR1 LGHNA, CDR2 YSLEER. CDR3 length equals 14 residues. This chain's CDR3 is CASSQRTGFYEQYF. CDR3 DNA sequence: TGCGCCAGCAGCCAAAGGACAGGGTTCTACGAGCAGTACTTC.

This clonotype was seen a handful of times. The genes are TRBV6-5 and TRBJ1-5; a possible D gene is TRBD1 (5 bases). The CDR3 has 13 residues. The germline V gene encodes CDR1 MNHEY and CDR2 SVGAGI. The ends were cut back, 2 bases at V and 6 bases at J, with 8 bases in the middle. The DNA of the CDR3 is TGTGCCAGCAGTTACGCGGGGACTCAGCCCCAGCATTTT. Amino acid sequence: CASSYAGTQPQHF.

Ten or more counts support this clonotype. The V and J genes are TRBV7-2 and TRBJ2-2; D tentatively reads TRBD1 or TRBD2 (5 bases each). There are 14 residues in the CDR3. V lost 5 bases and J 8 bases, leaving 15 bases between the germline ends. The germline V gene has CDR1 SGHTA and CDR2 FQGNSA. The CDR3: CASSGGLFPGELFF. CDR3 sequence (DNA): TGTGCCAGCAGCGGGGGTTTGTTCCCTGGGGAGCTGTTTTTT.

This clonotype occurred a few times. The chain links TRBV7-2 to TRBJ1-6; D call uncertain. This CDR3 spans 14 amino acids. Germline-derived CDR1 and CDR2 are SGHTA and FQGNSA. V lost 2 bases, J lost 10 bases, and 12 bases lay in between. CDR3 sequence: CASSLSAEWSPLHF. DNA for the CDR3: TGTGCCAGCAGCTTATCGGCCGAGTGGTCACCCCTCCACTTT.

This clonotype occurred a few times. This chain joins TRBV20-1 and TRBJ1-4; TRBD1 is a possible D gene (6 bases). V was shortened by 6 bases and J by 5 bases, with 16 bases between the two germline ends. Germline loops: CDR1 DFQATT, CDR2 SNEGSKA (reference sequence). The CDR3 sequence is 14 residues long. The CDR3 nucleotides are TGCAGTGCACTAGAGATCAGGGGCAATGAAAAACTGTTTTTT. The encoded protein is CSALEIRGNEKLFF.

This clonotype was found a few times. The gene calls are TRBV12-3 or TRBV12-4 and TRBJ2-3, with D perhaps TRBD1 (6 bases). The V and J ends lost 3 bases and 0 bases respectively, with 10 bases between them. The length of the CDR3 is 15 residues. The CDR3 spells CASSFWTASTDTQYF. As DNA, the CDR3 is TGTGCCAGCAGTTTCTGGACAGCTAGCACAGATACGCAGTATTTT.